This TCR beta chain was identified in a study of PD-L1 blockade in urothelial cancer. Synthetic TCR analog templates were added to each PCR reaction. Sequenced by immunoSEQ multiplex PCR; TCRdb stores in-frame clones only, minus some. The table includes 80,000 to 95,000 clones, less than 85% detected once. Overall study results and limits: Durable-benefit patients showed greater tumor-associated blood clone expansion at 3 weeks.

Time point given: peripheral blood 6 weeks after treatment start. The patients' disease, urothelial carcinoma, was locally advanced or metastatic. A total of 1 to 8 samples per patient were collected pretreatment and on-treatment. This clone was recorded a few times. Its antigen is as yet unknown. V lost 0 bases and J lost 6, with 10 bases in between. The CDR3 runs to 14 residues. The germline V gene has CDR1 LGHNA and CDR2 YNFKEQ. This clonotype was sampled from a man in his 70s with urothelial cancer. J is TRBJ2-3 and V is TRBV4-2; the D gene is possibly TRBD2 (5 bases). Sample: PBMCs, taken around atezolizumab (anti-PD-L1) treatment. CDR3 in DNA: TGTGCCAGCAGCCAAGATAGAGGGTCCGATACGCAGTATTTT. Amino acids: CASSQDRGSDTQYF.